This T cell receptor (beta chain) was identified during a study of cytomegalovirus exposure and HLA in healthy donors. Study as a whole: Across around 400 genotyped donors, roughly 80% landed in the Caucasian-associated ancestry cluster.

Remarks on this clone: Its antigen is unidentified.

The germline gives CDR1 SEHNR, CDR2 FQNEAQ (reference sequence). This CDR3 region has 13 residues. V lost 3 bases and J lost 11; bases outside the gene matches: 8. A multiplex PCR was run with 60 Vbeta primers and 13 Jbeta primers. Only in-frame clones appear in the TCRdb table, and some are missing; sequencing was by immunoSEQ multiplex PCR. The sample lists roughly 280,000 clones, roughly two thirds occurring once. Study-wide findings and caveats: The listing of approximately 160 TCR beta chains classed them as cytomegalovirus-associated. Exclusion as indistinguishable affected some V segments, including TRBV6-2 and TRBV6-3. Roughly uniform sequencing depth across donors was assumed, possibly incorrectly.

This receptor was taken from a female donor in good health and CMV-seronegative. The chain links TRBV7-9 to TRBJ1-1; 8 bases align to TRBD1. The sample was PBMCs. CDR3 in amino acids: CASSFGQGGGAFF. The DNA of the CDR3 is TGTGCCAGCAGCTTTGGACAGGGAGGGGGTGCTTTCTTT. The full variable domain, completed using reference TRBV7-9 and TRBJ1-1, is DTGVSQNPRHKITKRGQNVTFRCDPISEHNRLYWYRQTLGQGPEFLTYFQNEAQLEKSRLLSDRFSAERPKGSFSTLEIQRTEQGDSAMYLCASSFGQGGGAFFGQGTRLTVV.